Each of the 8 T cell receptor beta chains below was sequenced from the same sample in a study of shared clonotypes between healthy human individuals. The method was immunoSEQ multiplex PCR; TCRdb's version includes in-frame clones alone and lacks a portion of them. The sample holds 950,000 to 1,100,000 clones, around 74% seen once. The sample comprised memory CD4+ T cells sorted from blood. The subset was: CD45RA-negative fraction. The receptors shown here come from a young man in good health.

Regarding this clone: Other DNA sequences in the same sample also yield this CDR3. The V and J genes are TRBV5-1 and TRBJ2-7; D is perhaps TRBD1 (6 bases). This CDR3 comprises 14 residues. Germline CDR1 reads SGHRS; CDR2 reads YFSETQ. V lost 4 bases and J lost 0, with 11 bases in between. This CDR3 reads CASSLRQDSYEQYF. CDR3 nucleotides: TGCGCCAGCAGCCTCCGACAGGACTCCTACGAGCAGTACTTC.

This rearrangement joins TRBV5-8 to TRBJ2-5; D is possibly TRBD2 (5 bases). Germline V gene lookup returns CDR1 SGHTS and CDR2 YDEGEE. The CDR3 consists of 14 residues. Trimming took 6 bases from V and 2 from J, leaving 14 bases between them. CDR3 sequence: CASTLAKRQETQYF. CDR3 bases: TGTGCCAGCACCTTAGCCAAGCGGCAAGAGACCCAGTACTTC.

The CDR3 DNA reads TGTGCCAGCAGAAGCCAGGGGGGGGCTAGGGAAAAACTGTTTTTT. Translation: CASRSQGGAREKLFF. The chain is built from TRBV27 and TRBJ1-4; TRBD1 agrees at 7 bases. Germline V gene lookup returns CDR1 MNHEY and CDR2 SMNVEV (reference sequence). The CDR3 consists of 15 residues. J gave up 8 bases and V 6 bases, and 12 bases lay outside the gene matches.

V and J are TRBV5-1 and TRBJ2-3; tentative D call: TRBD2 (6 bases). V gave up 4 bases and J gave up 0 bases, with 12 bases separating them. CDR3 length equals 15 residues. Germline lookup yields CDR1 SGHRS and CDR2 YFSETQ. The CDR3 DNA reads TGCGCCAGCAGCGCGGAGGGCCTGAGCACAGATACGCAGTATTTT. Translation: CASSAEGLSTDTQYF. Full variable domain (rest looked up from reference TRBV5-1 and TRBJ2-3): KAGVTQTPRYLIKTRGQQVTLSCSPISGHRSVSWYQQTPGQGLQFLFEYFSETQRNKGNFPGRFSGRQFSNSRSEMNVSTLELGDSALYLCASSAEGLSTDTQYFGPGTRLTVL.

At least ten counts were recorded for this clone. The chain recombines TRBV9 with TRBJ2-2; D unclear. CDR1 is SGDLS, CDR2 YYNGEE, per germline. Trimming cost V 5 bases and J 0 bases, with 8 bases left between them. This CDR3 has 14 residues. The CDR3 region is CASSGLTNTGELFF. In DNA, the CDR3 is TGTGCCAGCAGTGGGCTAACGAACACCGGGGAGCTGTTTTTT.

This clone appeared a few times. The V and J genes are TRBV2 and TRBJ2-1; no clear D. The V gene lost 2 bases and the J gene lost 10 bases, with 12 bases spanning the gap. The CDR3 sequence is 13 residues long. CDR1 is SNHLY and CDR2 is FYNNEI in the germline V gene. This chain's CDR3 is CASSESLVREQFF. In DNA, the CDR3 is TGTGCCAGCAGTGAAAGTCTAGTCAGAGAGCAGTTCTTC.

The rearrangement uses TRBV29-1 and TRBJ1-2; 7 bases agree with TRBD1. CDR1 and CDR2 (germline): SQVTM, ANQGSEA. With 7 bases clipped from V and 4 bases from J, the junction kept 12 bases outside the gene matches. The CDR3 length is 14 residues. The CDR3 sequence: CSASLTGDGYGYTF. CDR3 in DNA: TGCAGCGCATCCTTAACAGGGGACGGCTATGGCTACACCTTC. Using reference TRBV29-1 and TRBJ1-2 for the parts outside the CDR3, the full variable domain is SAVISQKPSRDICQRGTSLTIQCQVDSQVTMMFWYRQQPGQSLTLIATANQGSEATYESGFVIDKFPISRPNLTFSTLTVSNMSPEDSSIYLCSASLTGDGYGYTFGSGTRLTVV.

The chain links TRBV20-1 to TRBJ2-3; D is uncertain. Germline loops: CDR1 DFQATT, CDR2 SNEGSKA (reference sequence). V was shortened by 8 bases and J by 1 base, with 7 bases between the two germline ends. The CDR3 sequence is 11 residues long. The CDR3 region is CSLTRTDTQYF. The CDR3 DNA reads as TGCAGTCTTACCCGCACAGATACGCAGTATTTT.